This TCR beta chain was captured by sequencing in a study of CD4 T cells in relation to SARS-CoV-2 and coronaviruses. With regard to this clone: Its antigen is undetermined.

Trimming took 0 bases from V and 0 from J, leaving 6 bases between them. The CDR3 extends over 14 amino acids. Germline V gene sequence: CDR1 SGHRS, CDR2 YFSETQ. Study results and limitations: According to naive versus memory sequencing, detected responses are memory recall, not newly primed.

The protocol was immunoSEQ multiplex PCR, while the TCRdb copy is restricted to in-frame clones and leaves out a portion. The table shows about 55,000 clones, with roughly 85% occurring only once. Unexposed donor CD4+ T cells date from 2011-2018, before the COVID-19 pandemic. This receptor was identified in a human donor in good health. Specimen: memory CD4+ T cells from PBMCs. V is TRBV5-1 and J is TRBJ1-1; D gene unclear. This CDR3 reads CASSLARLNTEAFF. In DNA form, the CDR3 reads TGCGCCAGCAGCTTGGCTCGGTTGAACACTGAAGCTTTCTTT.